The text below deals with one T cell receptor beta chain. The antigen remains undetermined. These data originate in a study of identical twins. From germline, CDR1 is DFQATT and CDR2 SNEGSKA (reference sequence). Unmatched junction bases numbered 18, after V lost 6 bases and J lost 9 bases. This CDR3 spans 16 amino acids. Template switching created a universal primer site, and the cDNA included unique molecular identifiers. TCRdb re-analysed the 5' RACE reads in MiXCR, keeping a single row per CDR3 protein. Of about 250,000 distinct CDR3 sequences in the sample, around 8% were seen once. Healthy Caucasians supplied all donations. Study-wide results and limits: Insertions ran lower in abundant cord blood beta clonotypes, though not in memory repertoires. It was cross-sectional statistical analysis, not following the same donors, that the conclusions relied on.

The same sample was also studied in work on yellow fever vaccine responses in identical twins.

Sequencing was done on a sample of CD8+ T cells sorted from blood. This TCR derives from a young woman in good health. This chain uses TRBV20-1 with TRBJ2-1; 9 nucleotides line up with TRBD2. CDR3 sequence: CSAVPLAGGPEGEQFF. CDR3 in DNA: TGCAGTGCCGTCCCCTTGGCGGGAGGGCCTGAAGGTGAGCAGTTCTTC.